Listed here are 23 T cell receptor beta chains from one sample, sequenced in a study of shared clonotypes between healthy human individuals. Only in-frame clones appear in the TCRdb table, and some are missing; sequencing was by immunoSEQ multiplex PCR. The table has about 2.1 million clones, around 93% seen once. The naive CD8 fraction comprised CD45RO-negative cells positively selected for CCR7 and excluded terminally differentiated effector memory CD45RA+ cells. Sequencing was done on a sample of naive CD8+ T cells from PBMCs. These receptor sequences come from a young man in good health. Some clones in this sample may be carry-over from other donors' samples.

This rearrangement joins TRBV4-2 to TRBJ1-1; D may be TRBD1 (5 bases). The CDR3 runs to 15 residues. The germline V gene encodes CDR1 LGHNA and CDR2 YNFKEQ. Trimming shortened V by 0 bases and J by 2 bases, and 10 bases separated the two germline ends. The CDR3 nucleotides are TGTGCCAGCAGCCAAGATGCAGGGAGCAACACTGAAGCTTTCTTT. Translating gives CASSQDAGSNTEAFF.

The count of this clone is one. This chain connects TRBV10-2 to TRBJ1-2, with no clear D. Trimming removed 2 bases from V and 5 bases from J, with 18 bases in between. Per germline, CDR1 WSHSY and CDR2 SAAADI. The CDR3 sequence is 16 residues long. The CDR3: CASSEPQWGVEYGYTF. CDR3 nucleotide sequence: TGCGCCAGCAGTGAGCCCCAGTGGGGAGTGGAGTATGGCTACACCTTC.

The V and J genes are TRBV15 and TRBJ2-7; 10 nucleotides match TRBD1. This CDR3 comprises 15 residues. Trimming at V came to 4 bases and at J to 2 bases, leaving 5 bases not matched to a gene. The germline V gene has CDR1 LNHNV and CDR2 YYDKDF (reference sequence). The CDR3 region has the DNA TGTGCCACCAGCAACTCCGGGACAGGGGCCTACGAGCAGTACTTC. Amino acid sequence: CATSNSGTGAYEQYF.

This chain joins TRBV27 and TRBJ2-7; 13 positions agree with TRBD2. Losses at the gene ends were 8 bases for V and 0 bases for J; bases not matched to a gene: 1. The CDR3 is made up of 14 amino acids. Germline CDR1 reads MNHEY; CDR2 reads SMNVEV (reference sequence). CDR3 protein: CASGTSGNSYEQYF. For the CDR3, the DNA is TGTGCCAGCGGGACTAGCGGGAACTCCTACGAGCAGTACTTC.

The V and J genes are TRBV28 and TRBJ2-5; 9 bases match TRBD2. CDR1 and CDR2 from the germline V gene are MDHEN and SYDVKM. This CDR3 region has 17 residues. The ends lost 6 bases at V and 1 base at J; junction bases unmatched: 12. CDR3 nucleotide sequence: TGTGCCAGCAGCACTACACCGGGACTAGCTTTCCAAGAGACCCAGTACTTC. This translates into CASSTTPGLAFQETQYF.

Concerning this clone: This sample includes further DNA sequences coding for the same CDR3. Here the CDR3 reads CASSFGQGNQPQHF. The DNA for the CDR3 is TGTGCCAGCAGTTTCGGACAGGGGAATCAGCCCCAGCATTTT. V usage is TRBV28 and J usage is TRBJ1-5, with TRBD1 identical over 9 bases. V trimming: 3 bases; J trimming: 4 bases; junction bases outside the gene matches: 1. Germline V lookup: CDR1 MDHEN, CDR2 SYDVKM. The CDR3 consists of 14 residues.

The V and J genes are TRBV27 and TRBJ2-1, with D uncertain. The V and J ends lost 2 bases and 5 bases respectively, with 10 bases between them. The CDR3 spans 14 residues. Germline loops: CDR1 MNHEY, CDR2 SMNVEV (reference sequence). CDR3 sequence reads: CASSLIMSNNEQFF. As DNA, the CDR3 is TGTGCCAGCAGTTTAATCATGAGTAACAATGAGCAGTTCTTC.

The gene calls are TRBV7-9 and TRBJ2-2; D is uncertain. V lost 0 bases, J lost 1 base, and 9 bases lay in between. This CDR3 region has 16 residues. Germline loops: CDR1 SEHNR, CDR2 FQNEAQ (reference sequence). The CDR3 protein is CASSLARSLNTGELFF. Written as DNA, the CDR3 is TGTGCCAGCAGCTTAGCCAGGAGCCTGAACACCGGGGAGCTGTTTTTT.

V is TRBV5-6 and J is TRBJ2-1, with 7 bases that match TRBD2. CDR3 length: 14 residues. From germline, CDR1 is SGHDT and CDR2 YYEEEE. V shed 2 bases and J 8 bases; nucleotides not matched to a gene: 7. The CDR3 here is CASSFSRERDEQFF. The CDR3 nucleotides are TGTGCCAGCAGCTTTTCGCGGGAGAGGGATGAGCAGTTCTTC.

V is TRBV6-5 and J is TRBJ2-2; D gene ambiguous. The CDR3 contains 15 residues. V lost 1 base and J 4 bases, leaving 10 bases between the germline ends. The germline CDR1 and CDR2 sequences are MNHEY and SVGAGI. The CDR3 bases are TGTGCCAGCAGTTACTGGCGTTTTGGCACCGGGGAGCTGTTTTTT. Translation gives CASSYWRFGTGELFF.

The V and J genes are TRBV27 and TRBJ1-1, with 8 bases that match TRBD1. Looked up from germline, CDR1 is MNHEY and CDR2 is SMNVEV (reference sequence). The CDR3 totals 16 residues. V shed 5 bases, J shed 4 bases, and the junction held 12 bases outside the gene matches. CDR3 coding DNA: TGTGCCAGCAGTCTAGCCTCAGGGGGCTGGGGCACTGAAGCTTTCTTT. It specifies CASSLASGGWGTEAFF.

The V gene is TRBV5-4, the J gene TRBJ1-2; possibly TRBD1 for D (6 bases). The CDR3 contains 15 residues. V lost 0 bases, J lost 4 bases, and 13 bases lay in between. Per the germline V gene, CDR1 is SGHNT and CDR2 is YYREEE (reference sequence). The CDR3 sequence: CASSLAGQRVYGYTF. CDR3 nucleotide sequence: TGTGCCAGCAGCTTGGCCGGACAGCGAGTCTATGGCTACACCTTC.

The genes are TRBV19 and TRBJ2-1; TRBD2 matches 7 bases. The CDR3 contains 19 residues. V shed 8 bases and J 0 bases; nucleotides not matched to a gene: 19. From germline, CDR1 is LNHDA and CDR2 SQIVND (reference sequence). In DNA form, the CDR3 reads TGTGCCAGTCCTAGGCGGGGGAACCCTATCCGAAGCTCCTACAATGAGCAGTTCTTC. It codes for CASPRRGNPIRSSYNEQFF.

The chain couples TRBV5-6 to TRBJ1-1; 9 bases line up with TRBD1. Trimming took 1 base from V and 10 from J; bases not matched to a gene: 5. CDR1 and CDR2 (germline): SGHDT, YYEEEE. CDR3 length: 13 residues. CDR3 nucleotide sequence: TGTGCCAGCAGCTTGACCGGGACAGGGAGAGCTTTCTTT. Residues: CASSLTGTGRAFF.

The V and J genes are TRBV7-9 and TRBJ1-1; a possible D gene is TRBD1 (5 bases). The germline V gene has CDR1 SEHNR and CDR2 FQNEAQ (reference sequence). This CDR3 is 13 amino acids long. Trimming removed 1 base at V and 5 bases at J, with 8 bases between. This CDR3 reads CASSLVGRTEAFF. The DNA for the CDR3 is TGTGCCAGCAGCTTAGTGGGGCGTACTGAAGCTTTCTTT.

With regard to this clone: Other DNA variants within this sample encode the same CDR3. This sequence joins TRBV7-9 and TRBJ1-5; D uncertain. CDR3 size: 12 residues. V was trimmed by 2 bases and J by 4 bases, leaving 3 bases between them. Looked up from germline, CDR1 is SEHNR and CDR2 is FQNEAQ (reference sequence). CDR3 coding DNA: TGTGCCAGCAGCTTATCGAATCAGCCCCAGCATTTT. Its protein product is CASSLSNQPQHF.

V usage is TRBV6-1 and J usage is TRBJ2-2, with 7 nucleotides matching TRBD1. The ends lost 4 bases at V and 0 bases at J; junction bases unmatched: 2. Per germline, CDR1 MNHNS and CDR2 SASEGT. The CDR3 covers 15 residues. CDR3 sequence: CASSVQGSNTGELFF. DNA for the CDR3: TGTGCCAGCAGTGTACAGGGGTCGAACACCGGGGAGCTGTTTTTT.

As for this clone: At one boundary the junction diverges from the germline segment, which might be a read error. This chain joins TRBV28 and TRBJ2-7; TRBD1 matches 7 bases. The CDR3 totals 10 residues. Per germline, CDR1 MDHEN and CDR2 SYDVKM. The CDR3 sequence: CATGTGQTEF. As DNA, the CDR3 is TGTGCCACCGGAACGGGACAGACCGAGTTC.

V usage is TRBV19 and J usage is TRBJ1-5; unclear D gene. The CDR3 runs 14 residues. CDR1 and CDR2 (germline): LNHDA, SQIVND (reference sequence). Trimming removed 6 bases from V and 3 bases from J, with 12 bases in between. The CDR3 is CASREWGTNQPQHF. CDR3 DNA: TGTGCCAGTAGGGAATGGGGAACCAATCAGCCCCAGCATTTT. The full variable domain, in which reference TRBV19 and TRBJ1-5 provide the parts outside the CDR3, is DGGITQSPKYLFRKEGQNVTLSCEQNLNHDAMYWYRQDPGQGLRLIYYSQIVNDFQKGDIAEGYSVSREKKESFPLTVTSAQKNPTAFYLCASREWGTNQPQHFGDGTRLSIL.

This clone was found a few times. DNA of the CDR3: TGCGCCAGCAGTCTCGAGGTGTGGACTGAAGCTTTCTTT. Amino acid sequence: CASSLEVWTEAFF. The chain employs TRBV4-1 and TRBJ1-1; D ambiguous. The CDR3 totals 13 residues. The V end was cut by 6 bases, the J end by 5 bases, with 13 bases between. Germline CDR1 MGHRA, CDR2 YSYEKL.

The V gene is TRBV6-1, the J gene TRBJ2-1, with D unclear. CDR3 size: 13 residues. V was trimmed by 7 bases and J by 1 base, leaving 8 bases between them. The germline CDR1 and CDR2 sequences are MNHNS and SASEGT. The CDR3 coding sequence is TGTGCCAGCACCAGCAGGTCCTACAATGAGCAGTTCTTC. This translates into CASTSRSYNEQFF.

The V call is TRBV13, the J call TRBJ1-2; the match to TRBD1 covers 10 bases. The CDR3 consists of 15 residues. V was clipped by 5 bases and J by 2 bases; unmatched bases: 5. Germline V gives CDR1 PRHDT, CDR2 FYEKMQ (reference sequence). The CDR3 sequence: CASSIRDRGNYGYTF. The CDR3 nucleotides are TGTGCCAGCAGCATCCGGGACAGGGGAAACTATGGCTACACCTTC.

This clone was counted once. This chain joins TRBV27 and TRBJ2-1; D is possibly TRBD1 (5 bases). There are 14 residues in the CDR3. The germline CDR1 and CDR2 sequences are MNHEY and SMNVEV (reference sequence). Trimming left V 3 bases short and J 5 bases short, with 11 bases between. The CDR3 reads CASSFVGQNNEQFF. As DNA, the CDR3 is TGTGCCAGCAGTTTTGTGGGGCAAAACAATGAGCAGTTCTTC.